This TCR beta chain is from a study of metastatic and nonmetastatic thyroid tumors. Turning to the study itself: Blood and tumor or nodule tissue repertoires from malignant and benign thyroid patients were compared.

Ten or more counts support this clone. V lost 0 bases and J lost 5, with 13 bases in between. In germline, CDR1 is LGHNA, CDR2 YNFKEQ. CDR3 size: 15 residues. Ahead of thyroid surgery, no patient had received treatment of any kind. Per the study methods: Using the CDR3 differences seen across clinicopathological groups, the authors built a distant-metastasis classifier for papillary thyroid cancer, which was meant to discriminate distant-metastatic patients. TCRdb reassembled clones from the PCR reads with MiXCR. In this record, the V and J calls reflect TCRdb's handling and not the investigators' own analysis. Of approximately 30,000 clones in the sample, around 15% were seen once.

The sequencing sample was made of blood. J is TRBJ1-2 and V is TRBV4-2, with D maybe TRBD1 (5 bases). The TCR originated in a female donor with papillary thyroid cancer or a benign thyroid nodule (not recorded which). Some clones in this sample may be carry-over from other donors' samples. CDR3 nucleotide sequence: TGTGCCAGCAGCCAAGAGATCCAGGGATCTTATGGCTACACCTTC. This encodes CASSQEIQGSYGYTF.